The 17 T cell receptor beta chains reported below all come from one sample, sequenced in a study of identical twins. TCRdb itself ran the 5' RACE reads through MiXCR, one entry per CDR3 protein. The sample includes 350,000 to 400,000 distinct CDR3 sequences, 7% to 9.5% of them seen just once. The sequenced sample consisted of naive T cells sorted from blood. The receptor source for this set is a woman aged 45-65 years in good health.

The genes are TRBV24-1 and TRBJ2-1, with TRBD2 as a possible D gene (6 bases). CDR1 and CDR2 from the germline V gene are KGHDR and SFDVKD. V lost 9 bases and J lost 4, with 18 bases in between. This CDR3 spans 15 amino acids. The CDR3: CATQTSASAYNEQFF. CDR3 in DNA: TGTGCCACCCAGACCTCGGCTAGCGCGTACAATGAGCAGTTCTTC.

This clonotype came up a few times. V usage is TRBV6-5 and J usage is TRBJ2-1; 12 positions match TRBD2. The V gene's germline CDR1 is MNHEY and CDR2 SVGAGI. This CDR3 is built from 15 residues. J lost 8 bases, V lost 5 bases, and 7 bases had no gene match. CDR3 sequence: CASSDGLAGSDEQFF. The CDR3 bases are TGTGCCAGCAGTGATGGACTAGCGGGAAGTGATGAGCAGTTCTTC.

This clonotype turned up a few times. The rearrangement uses TRBV4-2 and TRBJ2-1; D is possibly TRBD2 (5 bases). This CDR3 is built from 15 residues. Germline V gives CDR1 LGHNA, CDR2 YNFKEQ. Trimming pared 2 bases from V and 2 bases from J, leaving 10 bases between. CDR3 sequence (DNA): TGTGCCAGCAGCCAACCAGACTATACCTACAATGAGCAGTTCTTC. As protein: CASSQPDYTYNEQFF.

The chain combines TRBV27 with TRBJ2-3, with D possibly being TRBD1 (6 bases). The CDR3 is 13 amino acids. Between the trimmed V and J ends, which lost 5 bases and 7 bases, there was a span of 13 bases. CDR1 MNHEY and CDR2 SMNVEV come from the germline V gene (reference sequence). The CDR3 loop reads CASSLTGSHTQYF. The CDR3 DNA follows: TGTGCCAGCAGTCTTACAGGGAGCCATACGCAGTATTTT.

The chain has TRBV11-2 and TRBJ2-1; D gene unclear. Germline loops: CDR1 SGHAT, CDR2 FQNNGV. The length of the CDR3 is 16 residues. V lost 6 bases, J lost 2 bases, and 17 bases lay in between. The CDR3 sequence: CASRAPGRRPYNEQFF. Written as DNA, the CDR3 is TGTGCCAGCAGGGCCCCAGGCCGCCGGCCCTACAATGAGCAGTTCTTC.

This clonotype was found many times. This rearrangement joins TRBV10-2 to TRBJ2-1, with TRBD2 identical over 13 bases. CDR1 is WSHSY and CDR2 is SAAADI in the germline V gene. The CDR3 has 14 residues. V lost 6 bases to trimming and J lost 4 bases; unmatched junction nucleotides: 0. CDR3 sequence reads: CASRGLAGYNEQFF. The CDR3 DNA is TGCGCCAGCAGGGGACTAGCGGGGTACAATGAGCAGTTCTTC.

This clonotype was found a few times. CDR3 residues: CASSGAPTDTQYF. CDR3 DNA sequence: TGTGCCAGCTCAGGGGCGCCGACAGATACGCAGTATTTT. The V call is TRBV12-3 or TRBV12-4, the J call TRBJ2-3; D possibly corresponds to TRBD1 (6 bases). The CDR3 has 13 residues. Trimming shortened V by 8 bases and J by 3 bases, and 12 bases separated the two germline ends.

This clonotype has a count of ten or more. This chain links TRBV6-5 with TRBJ2-3; D is possibly TRBD2 (6 bases). The length of the CDR3 is 14 residues. V shed 6 bases and J shed 0 bases, with 10 bases lying between them. CDR1 and CDR2 (germline): MNHEY, SVGAGI. Here the CDR3 reads CASSLGTSTDTQYF. DNA for the CDR3: TGTGCCAGCAGCCTCGGGACTAGCACAGATACGCAGTATTTT.

This clonotype was seen only a few times. The genes are TRBV5-5 and TRBJ2-3; 7 positions match TRBD1. The J segment lost 2 bases and the V segment lost 5 bases, leaving 5 bases of the junction unmatched. CDR3 length: 14 residues. Per the germline V gene, CDR1 is SGHKS and CDR2 is YYEKEE (reference sequence). The CDR3 DNA reads TGTGCCAGCAGACGAGACAGGGCCACAGATACGCAGTATTTT. As protein: CASRRDRATDTQYF.

V is TRBV20-1 and J is TRBJ2-7, with 12 nucleotides matching TRBD2. J gave up 4 bases and V 4 bases, and 2 bases lay outside the gene matches. The germline gives CDR1 DFQATT, CDR2 SNEGSKA (reference sequence). CDR3 length equals 13 residues. CDR3 nucleotide sequence: TGCAGTGCTACTAGCGGGAGGGATTACGAGCAGTACGTC. Protein sequence: CSATSGRDYEQYV.

The rearrangement joins TRBV13 to TRBJ2-3; D ambiguous. The germline V gene encodes CDR1 PRHDT and CDR2 FYEKMQ (reference sequence). The V end was cut by 5 bases, the J end by 3 bases, with 9 bases between. This CDR3 is built from 13 residues. CDR3 DNA sequence: TGTGCCAGCAGCCCGACGGCAACAGATACGCAGTATTTT. Its protein product is CASSPTATDTQYF.

This clonotype came up many times. V and J are TRBV10-1 and TRBJ2-4; D is unresolved. The germline V and J ends were trimmed by 4 bases and 8 bases, with 12 bases remaining between them. The CDR3 length is 13 residues. Germline CDR1 reads WNHNN; CDR2 reads SYGVQD (reference sequence). The CDR3 protein is CASSAGPRDIQYF. CDR3 coding DNA: TGCGCCAGCAGTGCGGGCCCTCGAGACATTCAGTACTTC.

The gene calls are TRBV29-1 and TRBJ2-1, with TRBD2 identical over 10 bases. J gave up 8 bases and V 3 bases, and 4 bases lay outside the gene matches. Per the germline V gene, CDR1 is SQVTM and CDR2 is ANQGSEA. This CDR3 region has 13 residues. Here the CDR3 DNA reads TGCAGCGTTGAGGCTAGCGGGAGATATGAGCAGTTCTTC. Its translation is CSVEASGRYEQFF.

The sample holds many counts of this clonotype. The genes are TRBV3-1 and TRBJ2-4; 7 bases line up with TRBD2. The V segment lost 4 bases and the J segment 1 base; nucleotides outside the gene matches: 7. CDR1 is LGHDT and CDR2 is YNNKEL in the germline V gene (reference sequence). CDR3 length equals 16 residues. The CDR3 is CASSPPGSGAKNIQYF. The CDR3 nucleotides read TGTGCCAGCAGCCCCCCAGGTAGCGGGGCCAAAAACATTCAGTACTTC.

This clonotype was counted many times. This sequence joins TRBV10-3 and TRBJ1-1; 8 positions match TRBD1. V shed 10 bases and J 4 bases; nucleotides not matched to a gene: 2. Germline V gene sequence: CDR1 ENHRY, CDR2 SYGVKD. The CDR3 has 11 amino acids. In nucleotides, the CDR3 is TGTGCCACCGGACAGGGCACTGAAGCTTTCTTT. This sequence encodes CATGQGTEAFF.

In this sample, this clonotype turned up a few times. This chain uses TRBV7-9 with TRBJ2-2, with a possible D match to TRBD2 (5 bases). Between the trimmed V and J ends, which lost 0 bases and 11 bases, there was a span of 10 bases. The CDR3 is 13 residues long. Germline CDR1 is SEHNR and CDR2 is FQNEAQ (reference sequence). CDR3 DNA: TGTGCCAGCAGCTTAGCGGGAGAGTCTGAGCTGTTTTTT. Translating it yields CASSLAGESELFF. Based on the CDR3 plus reference TRBV7-9 and TRBJ2-2, the full variable domain is DTGVSQNPRHKITKRGQNVTFRCDPISEHNRLYWYRQTLGQGPEFLTYFQNEAQLEKSRLLSDRFSAERPKGSFSTLEIQRTEQGDSAMYLCASSLAGESELFFGEGSRLTVL.

V is TRBV7-6 and J is TRBJ2-1; D is unclear. The germline gives CDR1 SGHVS, CDR2 FNYEAQ. The CDR3 loop spans 15 amino acids. Trimming took off 8 bases at V and 7 bases at J, with 21 bases between the two ends. CDR3 protein: CASGNLGRPGNEQFF. CDR3 nucleotide sequence: TGTGCCAGCGGAAATCTAGGCCGCCCTGGGAATGAGCAGTTCTTC.